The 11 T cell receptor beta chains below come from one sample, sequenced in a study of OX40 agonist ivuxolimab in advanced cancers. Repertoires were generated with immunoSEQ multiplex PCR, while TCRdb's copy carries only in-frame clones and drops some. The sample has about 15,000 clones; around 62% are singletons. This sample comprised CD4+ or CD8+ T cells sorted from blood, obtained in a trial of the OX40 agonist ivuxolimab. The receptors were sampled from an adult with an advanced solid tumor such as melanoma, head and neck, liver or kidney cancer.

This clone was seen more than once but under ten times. CDR3 nucleotides: TGTGCCAGCAGTGACAGGGAGAACACTGAAGCTTTCTTT. This gives the protein CASSDRENTEAFF. The genes are TRBV2 and TRBJ1-1; D might be TRBD1 (5 bases). The germline V gene has CDR1 SNHLY and CDR2 FYNNEI. V lost 3 bases, J lost 1 base, and 6 bases lay in between. The CDR3 sequence is 13 residues long.

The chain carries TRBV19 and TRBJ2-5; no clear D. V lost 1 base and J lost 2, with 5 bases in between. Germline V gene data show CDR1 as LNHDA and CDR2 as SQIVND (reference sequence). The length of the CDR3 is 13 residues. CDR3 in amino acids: CASSIVVQETQYF. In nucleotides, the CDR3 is TGTGCCAGTAGTATAGTTGTACAAGAGACCCAGTACTTC.

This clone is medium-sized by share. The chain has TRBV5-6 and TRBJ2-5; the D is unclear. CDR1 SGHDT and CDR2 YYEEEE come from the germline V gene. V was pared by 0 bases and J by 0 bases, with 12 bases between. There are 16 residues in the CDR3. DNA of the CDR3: TGTGCCAGCAGCTTGGATTCAGAGCTGTACCAAGAGACCCAGTACTTC. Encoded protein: CASSLDSELYQETQYF.

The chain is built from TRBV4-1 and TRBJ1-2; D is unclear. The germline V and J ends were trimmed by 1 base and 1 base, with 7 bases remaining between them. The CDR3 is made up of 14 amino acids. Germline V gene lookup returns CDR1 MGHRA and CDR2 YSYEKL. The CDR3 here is CASSQVGNNYGYTF. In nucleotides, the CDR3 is TGCGCCAGCAGCCAAGTGGGTAATAACTATGGCTACACCTTC.

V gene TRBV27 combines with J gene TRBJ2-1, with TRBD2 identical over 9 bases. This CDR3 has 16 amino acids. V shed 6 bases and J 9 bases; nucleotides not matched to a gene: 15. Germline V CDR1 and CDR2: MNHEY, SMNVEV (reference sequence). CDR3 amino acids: CASRPTGTSPRREQFF. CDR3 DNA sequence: TGTGCCAGCAGGCCAACCGGGACTAGCCCCCGCCGTGAGCAGTTCTTC.

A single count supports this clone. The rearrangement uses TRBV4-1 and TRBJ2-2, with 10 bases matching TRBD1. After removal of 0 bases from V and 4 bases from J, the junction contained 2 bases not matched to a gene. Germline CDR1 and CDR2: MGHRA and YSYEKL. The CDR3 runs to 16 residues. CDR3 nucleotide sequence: TGCGCCAGCAGCCAAGAAGGGGACAGGGGCACCGGGGAGCTGTTTTTT. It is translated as CASSQEGDRGTGELFF.

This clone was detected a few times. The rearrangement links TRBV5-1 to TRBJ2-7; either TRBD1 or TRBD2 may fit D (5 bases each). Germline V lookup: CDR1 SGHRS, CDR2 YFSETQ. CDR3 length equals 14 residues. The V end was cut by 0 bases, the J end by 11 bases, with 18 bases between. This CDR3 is CASSLERGRPNEYF. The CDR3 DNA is TGCGCCAGCAGCTTGGAACGGGGACGACCCAATGAGTACTTC.

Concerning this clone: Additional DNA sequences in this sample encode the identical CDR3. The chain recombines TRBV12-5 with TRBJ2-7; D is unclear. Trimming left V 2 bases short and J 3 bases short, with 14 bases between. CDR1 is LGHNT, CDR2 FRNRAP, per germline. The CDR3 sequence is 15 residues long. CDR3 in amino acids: CASGLLEQPLYEQYF. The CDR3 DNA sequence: TGTGCTAGTGGTTTGTTAGAACAGCCACTCTACGAGCAGTACTTC.

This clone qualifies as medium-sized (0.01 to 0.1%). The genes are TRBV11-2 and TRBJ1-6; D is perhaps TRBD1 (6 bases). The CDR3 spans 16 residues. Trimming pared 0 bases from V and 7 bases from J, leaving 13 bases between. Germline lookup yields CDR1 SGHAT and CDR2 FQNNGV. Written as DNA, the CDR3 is TGTGCCAGCAGCTTAGAGCTCGGCAGGGGAAATTCACCCCTCCACTTT. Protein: CASSLELGRGNSPLHF. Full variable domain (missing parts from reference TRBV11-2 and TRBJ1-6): EAGVAQSPRYKIIEKRQSVAFWCNPISGHATLYWYQQILGQGPKLLIQFQNNGVVDDSQLPKDRFSAERLKGVDSTLKIQPAKLEDSAVYLCASSLELGRGNSPLHFGNGTRLTVT.

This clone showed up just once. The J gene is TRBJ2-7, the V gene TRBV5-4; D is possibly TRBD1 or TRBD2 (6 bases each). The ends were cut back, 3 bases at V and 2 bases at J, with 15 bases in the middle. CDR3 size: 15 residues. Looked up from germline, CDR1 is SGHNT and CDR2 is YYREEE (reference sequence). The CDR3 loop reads CASSWGAGLPYEQYF. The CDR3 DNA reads TGTGCCAGCAGCTGGGGGGCAGGGTTACCCTACGAGCAGTACTTC.

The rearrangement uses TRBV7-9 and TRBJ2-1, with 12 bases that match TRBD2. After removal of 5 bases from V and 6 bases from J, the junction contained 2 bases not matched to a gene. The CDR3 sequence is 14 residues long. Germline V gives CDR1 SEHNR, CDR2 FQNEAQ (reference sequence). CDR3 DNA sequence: TGTGCCAGCAGCGCTAGCGGGGGGGCCAATGAGCAGTTCTTC. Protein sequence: CASSASGGANEQFF.